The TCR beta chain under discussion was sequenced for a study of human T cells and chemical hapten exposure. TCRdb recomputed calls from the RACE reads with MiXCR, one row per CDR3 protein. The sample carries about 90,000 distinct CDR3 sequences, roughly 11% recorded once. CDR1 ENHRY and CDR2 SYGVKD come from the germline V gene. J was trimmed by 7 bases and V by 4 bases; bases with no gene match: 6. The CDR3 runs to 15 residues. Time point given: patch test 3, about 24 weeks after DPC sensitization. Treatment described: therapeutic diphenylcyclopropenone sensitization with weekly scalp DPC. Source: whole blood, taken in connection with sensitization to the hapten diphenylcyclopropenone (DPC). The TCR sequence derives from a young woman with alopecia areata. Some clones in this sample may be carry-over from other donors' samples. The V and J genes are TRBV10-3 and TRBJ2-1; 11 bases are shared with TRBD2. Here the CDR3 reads CAISGLAGGRNEQFF. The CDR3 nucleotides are TGTGCCATCAGTGGCCTAGCGGGAGGTAGGAATGAGCAGTTCTTC.